This T cell receptor (beta chain) was found in a study of T cell clonotyping in hematopoietic cell transplantation. Overall study findings and caveats: Recipient TCR diversity dropped after transplant; expanded clonotypes rose from day 30 to 180. Broader posttransplant TCR repertoire diversity was predicted by graft donor and pretransplant recipient Inverse Simpson Index values. Without cell sorting, CD4 versus CD8 contributions remain unresolved.

Some clones are missing from TCRdb's copy, which holds only in-frame ones; the method was immunoSEQ multiplex PCR. The profile covers about 1,200 clones, with under 50% appearing a single time and 20% to 30% taken by the ten largest. In regard to this clone: Its specificity is not known.

The sequence derives from a male patient between 45 and 60 years old who had an allogeneic stem cell transplant from an unrelated donor, so T cells may come from the graft donor. Some clones in this sample may be carry-over from other donors' samples. The material was PBMCs, obtained 180 days after allogeneic stem cell transplant.

The DNA of the CDR3 is TGCAGCGTTGAAGACCCAGGGGGGGCCTATGGCTACACCTTC. Translation gives CSVEDPGGAYGYTF. V is TRBV29-1 and J is TRBJ1-2; 7 bases are shared with TRBD1. Unmatched junction bases numbered 5, after V lost 0 bases and J lost 4 bases. This CDR3 contains 14 residues. Germline CDR1 reads SQVTM; CDR2 reads ANQGSEA.